The present TCR beta chain was sequenced within a study of control samples from healthy donors and cancer patients. TCRdb's table, derived via immunoSEQ multiplex PCR, lists solely in-frame clones and lacks some. Of 190,000 or so clones in the sample, 90% to 95% are singletons; the top ten hold 1.4% to 1.5%. Germline V gives CDR1 GTSNPN, CDR2 SVGIG (reference sequence). The CDR3 runs to 14 residues. V was cut by 8 bases and J by 1 base, with 15 bases left in between. This TCR was sampled from a man aged 18 to 35 in good health. V and J are TRBV30 and TRBJ2-1; D is perhaps TRBD2 (7 bases). Sequenced material: blood. The CDR3 region is CAQQGGGSYNEQFF. CDR3 bases: TGTGCCCAGCAAGGGGGGGGGTCCTACAATGAGCAGTTCTTC.